The clone carrying this T cell receptor (beta chain) was detected only a few times. The data were obtained in a study of response to subunit inactivated influenza vaccine. Using its own MiXCR run on the RT-PCR reads, TCRdb lists one record per CDR3 protein. This sample has about 570,000 distinct CDR3 sequences; 11% occur once, and the top ten carry approximately 11%. The sample was also reused in another study, on T cells expressing NK-cell markers. That source adds: TCR beta cDNA was generated via 5'RACE template switching incorporating UMIs. In sorted CD3+CD56+NKG2C+, CD3+CD56+NKG2C- and CD3+CD56-NKG2C+ T cells, TCR beta repertoires were obtained. Researchers report these clonotypes also headed the CD3+CD56-NKG2C+ fraction in several donors.

The sample here was PBMCs from blood, taken on the day of vaccination. This receptor was identified in a man aged 50 to 60 who received an inactivated influenza vaccine.

The DNA for the CDR3 is TGCGCCAGCAGCTTGGCCCTCAGCGGGGCCACAGATACGCAGTATTTT. This codes for CASSLALSGATDTQYF. This chain connects TRBV5-1 to TRBJ2-3; 7 bases line up with TRBD2. The junction had 6 bases not matched to a gene; V was cut back by 0 bases and J by 2 bases. The germline CDR1 and CDR2 sequences are SGHRS and YFSETQ. The CDR3 length is 16 residues.